The 16 T cell receptor beta chains below come from one sample, sequenced in a study of shared clonotypes between healthy human individuals. Method: immunoSEQ multiplex PCR; TCRdb's copy keeps in-frame clones and lacks some. In the table there are about 1 million clones, about 75% of which are singletons. Specimen: memory CD4+ T cells sorted from blood. This sample's subset: CD45RA-negative fraction. The receptors here all came from a man in his late teens or twenties in good health.

This sequence joins TRBV6-4 and TRBJ1-5; perhaps TRBD1 as D (6 bases). This CDR3 is built from 15 residues. Between the trimmed V and J ends, which lost 3 bases and 6 bases, there was a span of 15 bases. Germline V CDR1 and CDR2: MRHNA, SNTAGT. CDR3 DNA sequence: TGTGCCAGCAGTGAATCTACAGGGCCGGGTCAGCCCCAGCATTTT. This gives the protein CASSESTGPGQPQHF.

The V gene is TRBV27, the J gene TRBJ1-5; 8 bases align to TRBD1. The CDR3 has 16 amino acids. The V gene's germline CDR1 is MNHEY and CDR2 SMNVEV (reference sequence). Trimming took 2 bases from V and 8 from J; bases not matched to a gene: 11. The CDR3 DNA reads TGTGCCAGCAGTTTAATTTCAGGGGGCGCGCCGAAGCCCCAGCATTTT. Protein: CASSLISGGAPKPQHF.

This clone was picked up one time. The chain links TRBV7-9 to TRBJ2-2; 14 bases line up with TRBD2. Trimming removed 6 bases from V and 0 bases from J; junction bases left unmatched: 6. The V gene's germline CDR1 is SEHNR and CDR2 FQNEAQ (reference sequence). This CDR3 comprises 18 residues. The CDR3 spells CASRRTSGGPANTGELFF. CDR3 coding DNA: TGTGCCAGCAGGCGGACTAGCGGGGGGCCCGCGAACACCGGGGAGCTGTTTTTT. The full variable domain, completed using reference TRBV7-9 and TRBJ2-2, is DTGVSQNPRHKITKRGQNVTFRCDPISEHNRLYWYRQTLGQGPEFLTYFQNEAQLEKSRLLSDRFSAERPKGSFSTLEIQRTEQGDSAMYLCASRRTSGGPANTGELFFGEGSRLTVL.

The gene calls are TRBV5-1 and TRBJ2-2; the match to TRBD1 covers 10 bases. This CDR3 spans 15 amino acids. Losses at the gene ends were 3 bases for V and 5 bases for J; bases not matched to a gene: 4. Germline V gene sequence: CDR1 SGHRS, CDR2 YFSETQ. For the CDR3, the DNA is TGCGCCAGCAGCTCGGGACAGGGGACGACCGGGGAGCTGTTTTTT. Its translation is CASSSGQGTTGELFF.

The chain couples TRBV4-1 to TRBJ2-5; the D gene is possibly TRBD2 (6 bases). V lost 3 bases and J lost 4, with 18 bases in between. The CDR3 runs 16 residues. Germline V gives CDR1 MGHRA, CDR2 YSYEKL. The CDR3 reads CASSHLRGPDGETQYF. In DNA, the CDR3 is TGCGCCAGCAGCCACCTGCGGGGTCCCGATGGAGAGACCCAGTACTTC.

V is TRBV7-9 and J is TRBJ1-2; D is uncertain. The CDR3 has 13 amino acids. The germline V gene has CDR1 SEHNR and CDR2 FQNEAQ (reference sequence). The ends were cut back, 0 bases at V and 5 bases at J, with 7 bases in the middle. As DNA, the CDR3 is TGTGCCAGCAGCTTAGCCGGGGATTATGGCTACACCTTC. Its translation is CASSLAGDYGYTF.

This chain uses TRBV7-2 with TRBJ2-7, with D possibly matching TRBD2 (6 bases). The germline V and J ends were trimmed by 3 bases and 5 bases, with 14 bases remaining between them. The CDR3 length is 14 residues. CDR1 and CDR2 from the germline V gene are SGHTA and FQGNSA. The CDR3 reads CASSLTGVSHEQYF. DNA for the CDR3: TGTGCCAGCAGCTTGACGGGAGTGTCCCACGAGCAGTACTTC.

V and J are TRBV20-1 and TRBJ2-1; either TRBD1 or TRBD2 may supply D (5 bases each). The V end lost 1 base, the J end lost 9 bases, and 7 bases lay between the germline ends. Germline V gene lookup returns CDR1 DFQATT and CDR2 SNEGSKA (reference sequence). This CDR3 comprises 11 residues. The CDR3 DNA reads as TGCAGTGCTAGAGTGGGGACTGAGCAGTTCTTC. Its translation is CSARVGTEQFF.

The chain combines TRBV2 with TRBJ2-7; 7 positions agree with TRBD1. V shed 8 bases, J shed 0 bases, and the junction held 10 bases outside the gene matches. The CDR3 extends over 15 amino acids. Looked up from germline, CDR1 is SNHLY and CDR2 is FYNNEI. Here the CDR3 DNA reads TGTGCCAGCGCCCTAAGGGGGCAGAGCTCCTACGAGCAGTACTTC. Its translation: CASALRGQSSYEQYF.

The rearrangement joins TRBV28 to TRBJ1-2; 7 bases match TRBD1. The CDR3 runs 14 residues. With 7 bases clipped from V and 2 bases from J, the junction kept 7 bases outside the gene matches. The germline CDR1 and CDR2 sequences are MDHEN and SYDVKM. The CDR3, as DNA: TGTGCCAGCACAGGACAGGCTAAGAACTATGGCTACACCTTC. It specifies CASTGQAKNYGYTF.

The V and J genes are TRBV19 and TRBJ1-1; D possibly corresponds to TRBD1 (5 bases). CDR1 is LNHDA and CDR2 is SQIVND in the germline V gene (reference sequence). The ends were cut back, 5 bases at V and 13 bases at J, with 20 bases in the middle. CDR3 length: 13 residues. CDR3 in amino acids: CASSVRTPGGFFF. The DNA for the CDR3 is TGTGCCAGTAGTGTGCGGACACCCGGCGGGTTTTTCTTT.

This chain links TRBV11-2 with TRBJ1-1, with TRBD1 as a possible D gene (5 bases). Germline V gives CDR1 SGHAT, CDR2 FQNNGV. This CDR3 has 15 amino acids. With 5 bases removed from V and 10 bases from J, the gap between germline ends came to 23 bases. CDR3 in DNA: TGTGCCAGCAGCCCCACAGTCCAGGCCCCGGGGGGAGCTTTCTTT. Amino acids: CASSPTVQAPGGAFF.

The table lists this clone with a few counts. The V call is TRBV5-4, the J call TRBJ2-5, with 8 bases matching TRBD2. The CDR3 length is 15 residues. Germline V gene sequence: CDR1 SGHNT, CDR2 YYREEE (reference sequence). The ends lost 1 base at V and 5 bases at J; junction bases unmatched: 7. The CDR3 region is CASSLTSGAGETQYF. DNA of the CDR3: TGTGCCAGCAGCTTGACTAGCGGTGCCGGGGAGACCCAGTACTTC.

A few counts support this clone. The chain joins TRBV7-6 to TRBJ2-7; possibly TRBD2 for D (6 bases). Germline CDR1 reads SGHVS; CDR2 reads FNYEAQ. With 5 bases removed from V and 3 bases from J, the gap between germline ends came to 20 bases. The CDR3 spans 16 residues. CDR3 in DNA: TGTGCCAGCAGCCAGCTCGTTGGGACTGGGAACTACGAGCAGTACTTC. Encoded protein: CASSQLVGTGNYEQYF.

The V gene is TRBV7-9, the J gene TRBJ1-3, with D possibly matching TRBD1 (5 bases). This CDR3 has 17 amino acids. Trimming removed 3 bases from V and 0 bases from J, with 15 bases in between. CDR1 and CDR2 from the germline V gene are SEHNR and FQNEAQ (reference sequence). The CDR3 DNA is TGTGCCAGCAGCTTGGGAACAGGTTCCCGCTCTGGAAACACCATATATTTT. This sequence encodes CASSLGTGSRSGNTIYF.

This sequence joins TRBV11-1 and TRBJ2-1, with TRBD2 matching 8 bases. V gave up 5 bases and J gave up 7 bases; unmatched junction bases: 10. The CDR3 spans 15 residues. Germline CDR1 SGHAT, CDR2 FQDESV (reference sequence). The CDR3 sequence is CASSPGLAKGNEQFF. CDR3 sequence (DNA): TGTGCCAGCAGCCCCGGACTAGCCAAGGGTAATGAGCAGTTCTTC.